This T cell receptor beta chain appears in the sequencing data of a study of cytomegalovirus exposure and HLA in healthy donors. At the level of the study: The 120 validation repertoires, a later analysis reported, used the same platform as the roughly 730 repertoires from the first cohort. Study-level findings and limits: Among the CMV-associated chains, three were confirmed in vitro as specific for CMV antigens.

The V and J ends lost 0 bases and 4 bases respectively, with 8 bases between them. Looked up from germline, CDR1 is SGDLS and CDR2 is YYNGEE. The CDR3 extends over 15 amino acids. This clone showed up just once. Antigen: not known. Libraries were prepared by immunoSEQ multiplex PCR; TCRdb keeps only in-frame clonotypes and omits some of them. The sample contains around 250,000 clones, 90% of which appear only once. The chain recombines TRBV9 with TRBJ1-6; D is uncertain. The TCR was taken from a woman in her late teens or twenties in good health and CMV-seronegative. Material for sequencing was PBMCs. CDR3 in amino acids: CASSVDLRYNSPLHF. As DNA, the CDR3 is TGTGCCAGCAGCGTAGATTTACGGTATAATTCACCCCTCCACTTT.